The next 15 T cell receptor beta chains were all read from a single sample in a study of cytomegalovirus exposure and HLA in healthy donors. The PCR ran on 60 Vbeta and 13 Jbeta primers. Sequencing used immunoSEQ multiplex PCR; TCRdb keeps in-frame clones, though not all of them. The data show roughly 69,000 clones, under 80% seen once. Sequencing was carried out using PBMCs. The source is a male donor in good health and CMV-seropositive.

A remark on this clone: The germline gene is not matched at one end of the junction; a read error may be the cause. The chain recombines TRBV4-2 with TRBJ1-4; D may be TRBD1 (5 bases). This CDR3 is 14 amino acids long. Germline V gives CDR1 LGHNA, CDR2 YNFKEQ. CDR3 DNA: TGTGCCAGCAGCCAAAGGCGGGGGAATGAAAATCTGTTTTTT. This gives the protein CASSQRRGNENLFF.

This clone has just a few counts. V usage is TRBV27 and J usage is TRBJ1-4; D call uncertain. The ends were cut back, 8 bases at V and 0 bases at J, with 16 bases in the middle. Germline V gene sequence: CDR1 MNHEY, CDR2 SMNVEV (reference sequence). The CDR3 extends over 16 amino acids. This chain's CDR3 is CASGTERGSTNEKLFF. The CDR3 nucleotides read TGTGCCAGCGGAACGGAGCGGGGTTCAACTAATGAAAAACTGTTTTTT.

The rearrangement joins TRBV30 to TRBJ2-7, with D possibly matching TRBD2 (7 bases). The CDR3 sequence is 12 residues long. Per the germline V gene, CDR1 is GTSNPN and CDR2 is SVGIG (reference sequence). The V gene lost 3 bases and the J gene lost 5 bases, with 11 bases spanning the gap. The CDR3 nucleotides read TGTGCCTGGAGCCCGGGGGGCGACGAGCAGTACTTC. The encoded protein is CAWSPGGDEQYF. Together with reference TRBV30 and TRBJ2-7, the CDR3 gives the full variable domain: SQTIHQWPATLVQPVGSPLSLECTVEGTSNPNLYWYRQAAGRGLQLLFYSVGIGQISSEVPQNLSASRPQDRQFILSSKKLLLSDSGFYLCAWSPGGDEQYFGPGTRLTVT.

The J gene is TRBJ1-5, the V gene TRBV7-2, with 7 bases lining up with TRBD1. The V gene's germline CDR1 is SGHTA and CDR2 FQGNSA. This CDR3 spans 14 amino acids. The trim removed 3 bases at V and 7 bases at J, leaving 6 bases unmatched. CDR3: CASSFLPGGQPQHF. CDR3 in DNA: TGTGCCAGCAGCTTTTTGCCAGGGGGACAGCCCCAGCATTTT.

The rearrangement uses TRBV6-6 and TRBJ1-1; 9 bases line up with TRBD1. This CDR3 has 16 residues. The V gene's germline CDR1 is MNHNY and CDR2 SVGAGI (reference sequence). V was clipped by 0 bases and J by 6 bases; unmatched bases: 8. The CDR3 DNA is TGTGCCAGCAGTTACTCAGGACAGGGGATCTTCGCTGAAGCTTTCTTT. Residues: CASSYSGQGIFAEAFF.

This sequence joins TRBV14 and TRBJ2-7; TRBD2 matches at 8 bases. The length of the CDR3 is 14 residues. J gave up 3 bases and V 6 bases, and 7 bases lay outside the gene matches. Germline V gene lookup returns CDR1 SGHDN and CDR2 FVKESK. The CDR3 DNA sequence: TGTGCCAGCAGACGGGGGGGTTCCAACTACGAGCAGTACTTC. It encodes CASRRGGSNYEQYF.

The rearrangement joins TRBV11-2 to TRBJ2-7; 8 bases match TRBD2. The V gene's germline CDR1 is SGHAT and CDR2 FQNNGV. The CDR3 consists of 13 residues. Trimming cost V 5 bases and J 7 bases; bases outside gene matches: 7. CDR3 region: CASSPGAGGEQYF. For the CDR3, the DNA is TGTGCCAGCAGCCCCGGGGCGGGGGGTGAGCAGTACTTC.

This clone was seen only a few times. This chain links TRBV6-6 with TRBJ1-1; D call uncertain. Germline V gene data show CDR1 as MNHNY and CDR2 as SVGAGI (reference sequence). The CDR3 totals 14 residues. V was cut by 2 bases and J by 5 bases, with 12 bases left in between. CDR3 sequence (DNA): TGTGCCAGCAGTTACCGGGAGAGAGTGACTGAAGCTTTCTTT. Translated, it gives CASSYRERVTEAFF.

V usage is TRBV30 and J usage is TRBJ1-1, with 7 bases that match TRBD1. CDR1 GTSNPN and CDR2 SVGIG come from the germline V gene (reference sequence). V lost 1 base to trimming and J lost 11 bases; unmatched junction nucleotides: 4. This CDR3 spans 11 amino acids. This chain's CDR3 is CAWSAGQVAFF. The CDR3 DNA reads as TGTGCCTGGAGTGCTGGACAGGTGGCTTTCTTT.

The chain joins TRBV6-1 to TRBJ2-1; maybe TRBD2 (5 bases). The CDR3 is 16 amino acids. From germline, CDR1 is MNHNS and CDR2 SASEGT. Deletions cut 2 bases from V and 8 bases from J, with 19 bases between. The CDR3 sequence: CASSENTSPGSDEQFF. The CDR3 DNA sequence: TGTGCCAGCAGTGAAAACACAAGCCCGGGGAGTGATGAGCAGTTCTTC.

The rearrangement joins TRBV20-1 to TRBJ2-7; D gene uncertain. Trimming pared 1 base from V and 5 bases from J, leaving 6 bases between. CDR3 size: 11 residues. From germline, CDR1 is DFQATT and CDR2 SNEGSKA (reference sequence). CDR3 sequence reads: CSARGAHEQYF. CDR3 bases: TGCAGTGCTAGAGGGGCCCACGAGCAGTACTTC.

The V and J genes are TRBV27 and TRBJ1-5, with TRBD1 identical over 9 bases. Germline CDR1 reads MNHEY; CDR2 reads SMNVEV (reference sequence). The CDR3 sequence is 16 residues long. V trimming: 5 bases; J trimming: 5 bases; junction bases outside the gene matches: 10. The CDR3 bases are TGTGCCAGCAGTCCGATGGACAGGGGCGCACATCAGCCCCAGCATTTT. Its protein product is CASSPMDRGAHQPQHF.

V is TRBV7-2 and J is TRBJ1-1; 7 nucleotides agree with TRBD1. The CDR3 spans 14 residues. Germline V gives CDR1 SGHTA, CDR2 FQGNSA. V shed 5 bases, J shed 5 bases, and the junction held 8 bases outside the gene matches. CDR3 nucleotide sequence: TGTGCCAGCAGCATTTCAGGGGGTGGGACTGAAGCTTTCTTT. This translates into CASSISGGGTEAFF.

CDR3 residues: CASSTDVGQSYNEQFF. CDR3 in DNA: TGTGCCAGTAGTACCGATGTTGGACAGTCCTACAATGAGCAGTTCTTC. The chain recombines TRBV19 with TRBJ2-1; D is perhaps TRBD1 (6 bases). Germline V CDR1 and CDR2: LNHDA, SQIVND (reference sequence). V was trimmed by 4 bases and J by 1 base, leaving 14 bases between them. This CDR3 comprises 16 residues.

The chain is built from TRBV30 and TRBJ2-1; 10 bases are shared with TRBD2. Germline assignment: CDR1 GTSNPN and CDR2 SVGIG (reference sequence). The CDR3 length is 16 residues. V lost 0 bases, J lost 5 bases, and 7 bases stayed unmatched. The CDR3 DNA reads TGTGCCTGGAGTGTACATCGGCTAGCGGGGGACAATGAGCAGTTCTTC. Translating gives CAWSVHRLAGDNEQFF. The complete variable domain, with remaining parts taken from reference TRBV30 and TRBJ2-1, reads SQTIHQWPATLVQPVGSPLSLECTVEGTSNPNLYWYRQAAGRGLQLLFYSVGIGQISSEVPQNLSASRPQDRQFILSSKKLLLSDSGFYLCAWSVHRLAGDNEQFFGPGTRLTVL.